Presented here are 16 T cell receptor beta chains from one specimen sequenced in a study of beta chain features in type 1 diabetes (dated by TCRdb to 2016 to 2019). Library generation was performed with the immunoSEQ multiplex PCR assay. The High Capacity cDNA Reverse Transcription Kit was used to reverse transcribe all of the isolated RNA, meaning that expressed TCRB transcripts were what got sequenced. Sourced from immuneACCESS, this table was stored by TCRdb with only in-frame sequences that have V and J called. A share of the clones is absent; for the studies checked, an unresolved V gene accounts for under half, and the remainder has no known explanation. The sample table holds 15,000 to 18,000 clones, of which approximately 40% were seen once. Approximately 0.53% of the sample is in the top ten clones. Sequences were obtained from stem cell memory CD4+ T cells from blood. Taken with the paper, the label for cell subset or site translates to: stem cell-like memory CD4+ T cells. Receptor source: a middle-aged woman in good health.

J is TRBJ2-7 and V is TRBV5-1, with 13 bases that match TRBD2. The length of the CDR3 is 14 residues. CDR1 is SGHRS, CDR2 YFSETQ, per germline. The junction had 10 bases not matched to a gene; V was cut back by 4 bases and J by 12 bases. CDR3 sequence: CASSPGTSGALGYF. The CDR3 DNA sequence: TGCGCCAGCAGCCCCGGGACTAGCGGGGCCCTCGGGTACTTC.

The chain combines TRBV19 with TRBJ1-5, with 8 bases aligning to TRBD1. This CDR3 region has 14 residues. With V trimmed by 5 bases and J by 6 bases, 6 bases remained unmatched. CDR1 and CDR2 (germline): LNHDA, SQIVND (reference sequence). CDR3 sequence (DNA): TGTGCCAGTAGTCAGGACAGGGTCGGTCAGCCCCAGCATTTT. Its translation is CASSQDRVGQPQHF.

This clone was found a few times. The genes are TRBV18 and TRBJ2-5; no definite D call. The germline gives CDR1 KGHSH, CDR2 LQKENI. Trimming pared 2 bases from V and 4 bases from J, leaving 11 bases between. The CDR3 has 14 amino acids. CDR3 sequence reads: CASSPGQATETQYF. CDR3 DNA sequence: TGTGCCAGCTCACCAGGGCAGGCCACAGAGACCCAGTACTTC.

The gene calls are TRBV27 and TRBJ1-5; 12 positions match TRBD1. This CDR3 contains 15 residues. V trimming: 6 bases; J trimming: 6 bases; junction bases outside the gene matches: 6. Germline-derived CDR1 and CDR2 are MNHEY and SMNVEV (reference sequence). The CDR3: CASRTGQGAGQPQHF. DNA for the CDR3: TGTGCCAGCAGGACGGGACAGGGGGCCGGTCAGCCCCAGCATTTT.

V is TRBV10-2 and J is TRBJ1-6, with 10 bases matching TRBD1. With V trimmed by 2 bases and J by 6 bases, 7 bases remained unmatched. In germline, CDR1 is WSHSY, CDR2 SAAADI. This CDR3 region has 17 residues. CDR3 sequence: CASSEKGQGISNSPLHF. The CDR3 DNA reads as TGCGCCAGCAGTGAGAAGGGACAGGGGATTAGTAATTCACCCCTCCACTTT.

In DNA, the CDR3 is TGTGCCAGCAGTGAATTTGGGGGGGGCGGAAACACCATATATTTT. Amino acids: CASSEFGGGGNTIYF. The chain recombines TRBV25-1 with TRBJ1-3; the D gene is possibly TRBD1 (6 bases). Trimming shortened V by 1 base and J by 4 bases, and 11 bases separated the two germline ends. The CDR3 loop spans 15 amino acids. Germline CDR1 reads MGHDK; CDR2 reads SYGVNS.

CDR3 DNA: TGCGCCAGCAGCCAAGGACAGGGATGGGAGACCCAGTACTTC. Translating gives CASSQGQGWETQYF. The genes are TRBV4-3 and TRBJ2-5, with TRBD1 identical over 7 bases. Per the germline V gene, CDR1 is LGHNA and CDR2 is YSLEER. CDR3 length equals 14 residues. The J segment lost 5 bases and the V segment lost 1 base, leaving 4 bases of the junction unmatched.

The chain recombines TRBV7-2 with TRBJ1-5; 7 positions agree with TRBD1. This CDR3 spans 14 amino acids. V lost 2 bases to trimming and J lost 7 bases; unmatched junction nucleotides: 5. Germline CDR1 SGHTA, CDR2 FQGNSA. In DNA, the CDR3 is TGTGCCAGCAGCTTACGGCAGGGGGAACAGCCCCAGCATTTT. Translation gives CASSLRQGEQPQHF.

The chain is built from TRBV7-6 and TRBJ1-3, with a weak D call TRBD1 (5 bases). The germline gives CDR1 SGHVS, CDR2 FNYEAQ. The germline V and J ends were trimmed by 5 bases and 2 bases, with 10 bases remaining between them. This CDR3 is built from 14 residues. This chain's CDR3 is CASSGAGPGNTIYF. The CDR3 DNA follows: TGTGCCAGCAGCGGGGCGGGACCTGGAAACACCATATATTTT.

The chain is built from TRBV19 and TRBJ2-7, with D uncertain. V was trimmed by 6 bases and J by 0 bases, leaving 12 bases between them. Per germline, CDR1 LNHDA and CDR2 SQIVND (reference sequence). This CDR3 region has 14 residues. CDR3 bases: TGTGCCAGTAGACCCCCCTGGAGCTCCTACGAGCAGTACTTC. It encodes CASRPPWSSYEQYF.

By share of the sample, this clone is medium-sized. This chain links TRBV4-2 with TRBJ2-1; 8 nucleotides align to TRBD1. CDR1 is LGHNA, CDR2 YNFKEQ, per germline. This CDR3 is 15 amino acids long. With 4 bases clipped from V and 14 bases from J, the junction kept 16 bases outside the gene matches. Here the CDR3 DNA reads TGTGCCAGCAGCCCAGCCCAAGAAACGGGACAGGAAGAGTTCTTC. It codes for CASSPAQETGQEEFF.

J is TRBJ2-1 and V is TRBV19, with a possible D match to TRBD2 (6 bases). From germline, CDR1 is LNHDA and CDR2 SQIVND (reference sequence). Trimming stripped 1 base from V and 0 bases from J, with 10 bases between. The CDR3 consists of 16 residues. Written as DNA, the CDR3 is TGTGCCAGTAGTATAGCGGGCGGGGTCTCCTACAATGAGCAGTTCTTC. Its translation is CASSIAGGVSYNEQFF.

The chain recombines TRBV5-1 with TRBJ1-2; D is undetermined. Germline-derived CDR1 and CDR2 are SGHRS and YFSETQ. CDR3 length: 14 residues. V dropped 4 bases and J dropped 4 bases, with 14 bases sitting between them. CDR3 in amino acids: CASSGTRMPYGYTF. The CDR3 DNA sequence: TGCGCCAGCAGCGGCACCAGGATGCCCTATGGCTACACCTTC.

The CDR3 is CASGGNTDTQYF. The CDR3 DNA is TGTGCCAGCGGGGGGAACACAGATACGCAGTATTTT. The chain combines TRBV6-5 with TRBJ2-3, with a weak D call TRBD2 (6 bases). This CDR3 spans 12 amino acids. V lost 8 bases to trimming and J lost 2 bases, with 8 bases between them. Germline CDR1 MNHEY, CDR2 SVGAGI.

This clone turned up a few times. The chain employs TRBV27 and TRBJ1-2, with 10 nucleotides matching TRBD1. CDR3 length equals 16 residues. The V and J ends lost 3 bases and 5 bases, in that order; junction bases with no gene match: 9. Per germline, CDR1 MNHEY and CDR2 SMNVEV (reference sequence). The CDR3 region is CASSFLTGGTWYGYTF. Here the CDR3 DNA reads TGTGCCAGCAGTTTTCTGACAGGGGGCACTTGGTATGGCTACACCTTC.

The chain couples TRBV2 to TRBJ2-5, with 11 bases aligning to TRBD1. V lost 4 bases to trimming and J lost 5 bases; unmatched junction nucleotides: 6. Per the germline V gene, CDR1 is SNHLY and CDR2 is FYNNEI. This CDR3 is 15 amino acids long. The CDR3 sequence is CASSGDRGRRETQYF. Written as DNA, the CDR3 is TGTGCCAGCAGTGGGGACAGGGGGAGGCGGGAGACCCAGTACTTC.